The 22 T cell receptor beta chains below all came from one sample that was sequenced in a study of T cells in Graves' hyperthyroidism and ophthalmopathy. From RNA transcripts, TCR beta CDR3 regions were amplified. Primed by the HTBI set, a first-round RT-PCR was run on the TCR CDR3. TCRdb reanalysed the multiplex PCR reads using MiXCR and keeps one entry per CDR3 protein. The data show roughly 500,000 distinct CDR3 sequences, roughly 46% seen once. Sequencing was carried out using peripheral blood or thyroid tissue (not recorded which). All receptors come from an adult woman with Graves' disease, either hyperthyroidism or ophthalmopathy (not recorded which).

The chain employs TRBV10-3 and TRBJ1-5; D is unresolved. With 3 bases removed from V and 2 bases from J, the gap between germline ends came to 8 bases. The CDR3 sequence is 14 residues long. Germline CDR1 ENHRY, CDR2 SYGVKD. The CDR3 DNA sequence: TGTGCCATCAGTGACCCCGGGGGCAATCAGCCCCAGCATTTT. As protein: CAISDPGGNQPQHF.

J is TRBJ1-2 and V is TRBV20-1; a possible D gene is TRBD1 (5 bases). The CDR3 consists of 12 residues. The V end lost 2 bases, the J end lost 6 bases, and 10 bases lay between the germline ends. The germline CDR1 and CDR2 sequences are DFQATT and SNEGSKA (reference sequence). The CDR3 loop reads CSARQGRDGYTF. The CDR3 bases are TGCAGTGCTAGACAGGGTAGGGATGGCTACACCTTC.

The chain couples TRBV10-3 to TRBJ1-2, with a possible D match to TRBD1 (5 bases). Trimming pared 7 bases from V and 8 bases from J, leaving 17 bases between. Germline values: CDR1 ENHRY, CDR2 SYGVKD. This CDR3 is 13 amino acids long. CDR3 DNA: TGTGCCATCAATTCAAAAGGGGCGGTCGGCTACACCTTC. Translating gives CAINSKGAVGYTF.

This clonotype was counted only a few times. J is TRBJ2-6 and V is TRBV19; D gene ambiguous. The CDR3 has 14 amino acids. The germline gives CDR1 LNHDA, CDR2 SQIVND (reference sequence). V was cut by 3 bases and J by 8 bases, with 11 bases left in between. CDR3 sequence reads: CASSMNQDPNVLTF. The CDR3 nucleotides read TGTGCCAGTAGTATGAATCAGGACCCCAACGTCCTGACTTTC.

This clonotype appeared many times. The V gene is TRBV5-1, the J gene TRBJ2-2; D is ambiguous. CDR3 length: 14 residues. The V gene lost 0 bases and the J gene lost 0 bases, with 3 bases spanning the gap. Germline CDR1 is SGHRS and CDR2 is YFSETQ. DNA of the CDR3: TGCGCCAGCAGCTTGGAGCCGAACACCGGGGAGCTGTTTTTT. Translating it yields CASSLEPNTGELFF.

This chain links TRBV6-5 with TRBJ1-6, with a weak D call TRBD1 (6 bases). V was pared by 5 bases and J by 13 bases, with 15 bases between. The V gene's germline CDR1 is MNHEY and CDR2 SVGAGI. The CDR3 runs 13 residues. CDR3 protein: CASSASRGSPLHF. The CDR3 DNA reads TGTGCCAGCAGTGCCTCCAGGGGTTCGCCCCTCCACTTT.

The chain combines TRBV9 with TRBJ1-6; 11 bases map to TRBD1. Germline trimming cut 4 bases from V and 10 bases from J; bases unmatched to any gene: 10. CDR1 is SGDLS and CDR2 is YYNGEE in the germline V gene. This CDR3 comprises 16 residues. CDR3 coding DNA: TGTGCCAGCAGCCCGGAGGAGGGACAGGGGGACTCACCCCTCCACTTT. This codes for CASSPEEGQGDSPLHF.

This clonotype has ten or more counts. CDR3 loop: CASSPTSSPRETQYF. DNA of the CDR3: TGTGCCAGCAGCCCTACAAGTTCCCCGCGGGAGACCCAGTACTTC. The genes are TRBV7-3 and TRBJ2-5; D is unclear. This CDR3 comprises 15 residues. Per germline, CDR1 SGHTA and CDR2 FQGTGA. Trimming removed 5 bases at V and 5 bases at J, with 18 bases between.

This clonotype was detected ten times or more. The V and J genes are TRBV6-6 and TRBJ1-2, with D possibly being TRBD1 (5 bases). Germline assignment: CDR1 MNHNY and CDR2 SVGAGI (reference sequence). This CDR3 comprises 13 residues. Trimming stripped 2 bases from V and 8 bases from J, with 12 bases between. In DNA, the CDR3 is TGTGCCAGCAGTTACGAGGGGAGTGGCGGCTACACCTTC. Translation gives CASSYEGSGGYTF.

The chain couples TRBV29-1 to TRBJ1-2; 7 positions agree with TRBD1. This CDR3 region has 13 residues. V was pared by 7 bases and J by 4 bases, with 9 bases of the junction left unmatched. Germline V gene data show CDR1 as SQVTM and CDR2 as ANQGSEA. As DNA, the CDR3 is TGCAGCGGCTGGAAGACAGGGTCCTATGGCTACACCTTC. This sequence encodes CSGWKTGSYGYTF.

The CDR3 loop is CASSGSRDRGYPAEQYF. The CDR3 DNA sequence: TGTGCCAGCAGCGGATCCCGGGACAGGGGGTACCCGGCTGAGCAGTACTTC. V gene TRBV9 combines with J gene TRBJ2-7; 11 bases line up with TRBD1. The CDR3 covers 17 residues. Trimming at V came to 3 bases and at J to 7 bases, leaving 15 bases not matched to a gene. Germline V gene sequence: CDR1 SGDLS, CDR2 YYNGEE.

The sample holds one count of this clonotype. The J gene is TRBJ2-5, the V gene TRBV7-9, with D possibly being TRBD1 or TRBD2 (5 bases each). CDR1 is SEHNR and CDR2 is FQNEAQ in the germline V gene (reference sequence). The CDR3 is 14 residues long. Trimming stripped 5 bases from V and 5 bases from J, with 15 bases between. The DNA of the CDR3 is TGTGCCAGCAGCCTCGTGGGGGAGTTTGAGACCCAGTACTTC. Protein: CASSLVGEFETQYF.

This clonotype appeared many times. The V and J genes are TRBV11-2 and TRBJ1-2; D unresolved. The CDR3 contains 12 residues. V was shortened by 6 bases and J by 5 bases, with 10 bases between the two germline ends. Germline CDR1 SGHAT, CDR2 FQNNGV. The CDR3 is CASRPGPYGYTF. The CDR3, as DNA: TGTGCCAGCAGACCCGGACCTTATGGCTACACCTTC.

The chain employs TRBV7-2 and TRBJ2-5; D remains unclear. The CDR3 sequence is 13 residues long. Germline CDR1 and CDR2: SGHTA and FQGNSA. V was trimmed by 2 bases and J by 2 bases, leaving 6 bases between them. As DNA, the CDR3 is TGTGCCAGCAGCTTACGGAAGCAAGAGACCCAGTACTTC. This translates into CASSLRKQETQYF.

The chain recombines TRBV10-3 with TRBJ2-7; 11 positions match TRBD1. Germline V lookup: CDR1 ENHRY, CDR2 SYGVKD. V shed 5 bases, J shed 7 bases, and the junction held 10 bases outside the gene matches. The CDR3 length is 15 residues. CDR3 sequence reads: CAISPMGQGEEEQYF. In nucleotides, the CDR3 is TGTGCCATCAGTCCCATGGGACAGGGGGAAGAAGAGCAGTACTTC.

This clonotype was found many times. The chain is built from TRBV20-1 and TRBJ2-7, with 9 bases lining up with TRBD1. Germline trimming cut 4 bases from V and 5 bases from J; bases unmatched to any gene: 6. The CDR3 contains 13 residues. Germline lookup yields CDR1 DFQATT and CDR2 SNEGSKA (reference sequence). The CDR3 coding sequence is TGCAGTGCTACCTACAGGGGGCGAAACGAGCAGTACTTC. This translates into CSATYRGRNEQYF.

The V call is TRBV14, the J call TRBJ2-7; TRBD2 aligns across 13 bases. The CDR3 runs to 14 residues. Trimming removed 1 base from V and 11 bases from J; junction bases left unmatched: 5. Germline assignment: CDR1 SGHDN and CDR2 FVKESK. Here the CDR3 DNA reads TGTGCCAGCAGCCAAGGGACTAGCGGGAGTGGGAAGTACTTC. Its translation: CASSQGTSGSGKYF.

This clonotype was counted at least ten times. The chain is built from TRBV7-9 and TRBJ1-1; unclear D gene. The length of the CDR3 is 14 residues. The germline V gene encodes CDR1 SEHNR and CDR2 FQNEAQ (reference sequence). V was clipped by 5 bases and J by 1 base, with 11 bases between them. This CDR3 is CASSPNKRNTEAFF. The CDR3 region has the DNA TGTGCCAGCAGCCCGAATAAGAGGAACACTGAAGCTTTCTTT. The variable domain in full, completed from reference TRBV7-9 and TRBJ1-1, reads DTGVSQNPRHKITKRGQNVTFRCDPISEHNRLYWYRQTLGQGPEFLTYFQNEAQLEKSRLLSDRFSAERPKGSFSTLEIQRTEQGDSAMYLCASSPNKRNTEAFFGQGTRLTVV.

The chain couples TRBV30 to TRBJ1-1; D is perhaps TRBD1 (5 bases). Germline V gives CDR1 GTSNPN, CDR2 SVGIG (reference sequence). CDR3 length: 15 amino acids. Trimming removed 0 bases at V and 9 bases at J, with 20 bases between. The CDR3 is CAWSVRGTFFWQAFF. The CDR3 nucleotides are TGTGCCTGGAGTGTACGTGGGACCTTCTTTTGGCAAGCTTTCTTT. Together with reference TRBV30 and TRBJ1-1, the CDR3 gives the full variable domain: SQTIHQWPATLVQPVGSPLSLECTVEGTSNPNLYWYRQAAGRGLQLLFYSVGIGQISSEVPQNLSASRPQDRQFILSSKKLLLSDSGFYLCAWSVRGTFFWQAFFGQGTRLTVV.

The chain uses TRBV27 and TRBJ1-5; 8 bases fit TRBD1. Per germline, CDR1 MNHEY and CDR2 SMNVEV (reference sequence). Unmatched junction bases numbered 9, after V lost 6 bases and J lost 11 bases. The CDR3 sequence is 13 residues long. The CDR3 spells CASSDRGQETQHF. The CDR3 nucleotides read TGTGCCAGCAGCGACAGGGGCCAAGAGACCCAGCATTTT.

This clonotype was observed at least ten times. The CDR3 region has the DNA TGTGCCAGCAGCCCGGGCCCAGGGGGGGAAGAGACCCAGTACTTC. Translation: CASSPGPGGEETQYF. This chain links TRBV4-2 with TRBJ2-5; D tentatively fits TRBD1 or TRBD2 (7 bases each). CDR1 and CDR2 from the germline V gene are LGHNA and YNFKEQ. The CDR3 length is 15 residues. The V and J ends lost 4 bases and 3 bases respectively, with 15 bases between them.

This chain uses TRBV7-2 with TRBJ2-6, with 7 bases fitting TRBD1. Trimming took 5 bases from V and 0 from J; bases not matched to a gene: 13. Germline CDR1 is SGHTA and CDR2 is FQGNSA. CDR3 length: 19 residues. In nucleotides, the CDR3 is TGTGCCAGCAGCCGAATGCGAGGGACAGCCAACTCTGGGGCCAACGTCCTGACTTTC. Amino acids: CASSRMRGTANSGANVLTF.